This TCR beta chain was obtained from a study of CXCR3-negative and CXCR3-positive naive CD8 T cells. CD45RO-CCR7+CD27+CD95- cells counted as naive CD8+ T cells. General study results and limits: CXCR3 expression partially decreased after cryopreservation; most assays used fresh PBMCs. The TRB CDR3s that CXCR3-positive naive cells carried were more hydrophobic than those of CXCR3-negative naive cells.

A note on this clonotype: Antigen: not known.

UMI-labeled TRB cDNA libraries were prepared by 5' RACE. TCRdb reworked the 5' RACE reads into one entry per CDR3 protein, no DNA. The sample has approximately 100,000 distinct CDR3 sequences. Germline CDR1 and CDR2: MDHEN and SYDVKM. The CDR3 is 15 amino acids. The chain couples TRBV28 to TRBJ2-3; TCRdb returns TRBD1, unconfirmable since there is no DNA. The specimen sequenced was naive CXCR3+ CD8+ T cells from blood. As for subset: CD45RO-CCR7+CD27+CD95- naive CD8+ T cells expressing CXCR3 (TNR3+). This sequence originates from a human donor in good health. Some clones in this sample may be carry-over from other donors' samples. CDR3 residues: CASSPDRGPTDTQYF.